This TCR beta chain emerged from a study of T cell repertoires in cytomegalovirus infection. This clonotype showed up just a few times. Its antigen is still unknown. TCRdb fed the reads into MiXCR, producing one record per CDR3 protein. The table lists just under 500,000 distinct CDR3 sequences, 25% to 35% of them singletons. This TCR came from a human donor in good health (CMV status not recorded). Some clones in this sample may be carry-over from other donors' samples. The sample consisted of cultured PBMCs, taken from culture after CMV antigen stimulation.

The CDR3 coding sequence is TGTGCCAGTAGTATAGTTGGGGACAGGGAAAGCAATGAGCAGTTCTTC. Its protein product is CASSIVGDRESNEQFF. The chain employs TRBV19 and TRBJ2-1; 9 bases are a match to TRBD1. Germline assignment: CDR1 LNHDA and CDR2 SQIVND (reference sequence). Trimming took 1 base from V and 6 from J; bases not matched to a gene: 7. CDR3 length: 16 residues. The full variable domain, in which reference TRBV19 and TRBJ2-1 provide the parts outside the CDR3, is DGGITQSPKYLFRKEGQNVTLSCEQNLNHDAMYWYRQDPGQGLRLIYYSQIVNDFQKGDIAEGYSVSREKKESFPLTVTSAQKNPTAFYLCASSIVGDRESNEQFFGPGTRLTVL.